These 18 T cell receptor beta chains originate from one sample sequenced in a study of cytotoxic CD8 clonotypes in ibrutinib-treated CLL. The protocol was immunoSEQ multiplex PCR, while the TCRdb copy is restricted to in-frame clones and leaves out a portion. This sample has more than 85,000 clones, with approximately 80% found just once. The material was PBMCs, obtained after 24 months of ibrutinib treatment. These receptors came from a human donor with chronic lymphocytic leukemia.

This rearrangement joins TRBV10-3 to TRBJ1-2; D remains ambiguous. This CDR3 has 14 residues. CDR1 is ENHRY, CDR2 SYGVKD, per germline. The V end lost 3 bases, the J end lost 8 bases, and 16 bases lay between the germline ends. CDR3 protein: CAISEGPAEMGYTF. In nucleotides, the CDR3 is TGTGCCATCAGTGAAGGGCCCGCGGAGATGGGCTACACCTTC.

The chain recombines TRBV10-3 with TRBJ1-2, with D unresolved. Germline V gene sequence: CDR1 ENHRY, CDR2 SYGVKD. The V gene lost 6 bases and the J gene lost 4 bases, with 9 bases spanning the gap. CDR3 length equals 12 residues. The CDR3 spells CAIRRTSYGYTF. The CDR3 coding sequence is TGTGCCATCAGGAGGACCAGCTATGGCTACACCTTC.

This clone has only a few counts. The chain is built from TRBV6-6 and TRBJ1-5; a weak D match, TRBD1 (6 bases). V shed 2 bases and J shed 0 bases, with 8 bases lying between them. CDR3 length: 15 amino acids. Germline CDR1 and CDR2: MNHNY and SVGAGI (reference sequence). The CDR3 nucleotides are TGTGCCAGCAGTTACGGACAGAATAGCAATCAGCCCCAGCATTTT. This encodes CASSYGQNSNQPQHF.

V and J are TRBV14 and TRBJ1-1, with D possibly matching TRBD1 (5 bases). Trimming shortened V by 4 bases and J by 7 bases, and 7 bases separated the two germline ends. CDR3 length: 11 residues. CDR1 and CDR2 (germline): SGHDN, FVKESK. CDR3 loop: CASSRQGEAFF. CDR3 DNA sequence: TGTGCCAGCAGCCGTCAGGGTGAAGCTTTCTTT.

The chain couples TRBV2 to TRBJ1-1, with 7 bases lining up with TRBD1. The CDR3 is 12 residues long. J lost 10 bases, V lost 7 bases, and 9 bases had no gene match. The V gene's germline CDR1 is SNHLY and CDR2 FYNNEI. DNA for the CDR3: TGTGCCAGCAAGACAGGGATTCAAGCAGCTTTCTTT. Amino acid sequence: CASKTGIQAAFF.

V and J are TRBV6-5 and TRBJ1-5; tentatively, D is TRBD1 (6 bases). CDR1 is MNHEY and CDR2 is SVGAGI in the germline V gene. Trimming cost V 11 bases and J 5 bases, with 10 bases left between them. This CDR3 region has 11 residues. DNA for the CDR3: TGTGCCGCAGGGGCGGATCAGCCCCAGCATTTT. This sequence encodes CAAGADQPQHF.

The chain couples TRBV10-3 to TRBJ2-1, with 7 bases identical to TRBD2. Germline lookup yields CDR1 ENHRY and CDR2 SYGVKD. V was pared by 6 bases and J by 4 bases, with 9 bases of the junction left unmatched. The CDR3 is 15 residues long. The CDR3 DNA is TGTGCCATCAGAGGCATAGCGGGTCCTTACAATGAGCAGTTCTTC. Translation gives CAIRGIAGPYNEQFF.

This clone was counted only a few times. J is TRBJ2-3 and V is TRBV9, with 9 bases matching TRBD1. The CDR3 loop spans 15 amino acids. Germline loops: CDR1 SGDLS, CDR2 YYNGEE. V lost 4 bases, J lost 7 bases, and 10 bases stayed unmatched. Written as DNA, the CDR3 is TGTGCCAGCAGCATAACAGGGGGCCGAGGAAATACGCAGTATTTT. It encodes CASSITGGRGNTQYF.

The V gene is TRBV2, the J gene TRBJ1-2, with D unclear. Trimming took 8 bases from V and 7 from J, leaving 14 bases between them. CDR1 SNHLY and CDR2 FYNNEI come from the germline V gene. CDR3 length: 12 amino acids. The CDR3 loop reads CASGSGVGGYTF. The CDR3 DNA reads as TGTGCCAGCGGTTCGGGAGTCGGTGGCTACACCTTC.

CDR3 sequence: CASSSPGEATNEKLFF. The CDR3 nucleotides are TGTGCCAGCAGTTCCCCCGGGGAGGCAACTAATGAAAAACTGTTTTTT. V is TRBV28 and J is TRBJ1-4; D is unresolved. CDR1 is MDHEN, CDR2 SYDVKM, per germline. The CDR3 covers 16 residues. The V gene lost 4 bases and the J gene lost 0 bases, with 12 bases spanning the gap.

The chain links TRBV7-2 to TRBJ1-1; D ambiguous. V lost 4 bases and J lost 3, with 9 bases in between. Germline assignment: CDR1 SGHTA and CDR2 FQGNSA. This CDR3 spans 13 amino acids. The CDR3 region has the DNA TGTGCCAGCAGCTCTTACGATGACACTGAAGCTTTCTTT. It codes for CASSSYDDTEAFF.

The genes are TRBV19 and TRBJ1-1, with TRBD1 identical over 7 bases. The CDR3 has 13 residues. The junction had 1 base not matched to a gene; V was cut back by 3 bases and J by 3 bases. CDR1 is LNHDA, CDR2 SQIVND, per germline (reference sequence). The CDR3 protein is CASSIGTDTEAFF. DNA for the CDR3: TGTGCCAGTAGTATTGGGACAGACACTGAAGCTTTCTTT.

The gene calls are TRBV20-1 and TRBJ2-5, with 9 nucleotides matching TRBD2. The ends lost 5 bases at V and 12 bases at J; junction bases unmatched: 7. CDR1 is DFQATT, CDR2 SNEGSKA, per germline (reference sequence). The CDR3 contains 11 residues. The CDR3 sequence is CSAWASGMEYF. DNA of the CDR3: TGCAGTGCTTGGGCTAGCGGGATGGAGTACTTC.

In this sample, this clone turned up once. This CDR3 reads CASSVGNSGTDTQYF. In nucleotides, the CDR3 is TGTGCCAGCAGCGTAGGAAATAGCGGCACAGATACGCAGTATTTT. The chain is built from TRBV9 and TRBJ2-3; the D gene is possibly TRBD2 (5 bases). Germline values: CDR1 SGDLS, CDR2 YYNGEE. CDR3 length: 15 amino acids. V lost 0 bases and J 1 base, leaving 9 bases between the germline ends.

The V gene is TRBV29-1, the J gene TRBJ2-7, with D possibly called TRBD1 or TRBD2 (5 bases each). Trimming stripped 6 bases from V and 5 bases from J, with 17 bases between. CDR1 is SQVTM, CDR2 ANQGSEA, per germline. The CDR3 extends over 13 amino acids. The CDR3 reads CSVGASAGNEQYF. The CDR3 nucleotides are TGCAGCGTCGGGGCCTCGGCAGGGAACGAGCAGTACTTC.

The sample holds many counts of this clone. The rearrangement uses TRBV5-1 and TRBJ1-1, with D hard to call. This CDR3 has 14 residues. Germline-derived CDR1 and CDR2 are SGHRS and YFSETQ. Trimming shortened V by 4 bases and J by 2 bases, and 12 bases separated the two germline ends. Here the CDR3 DNA reads TGCGCCAGCAGCCTAGATAGGATTAACACTGAAGCTTTCTTT. It yields the protein CASSLDRINTEAFF.

CDR3 loop: CASSLAVGARSYEQYF. In DNA, the CDR3 is TGTGCCAGCAGCTTAGCGGTGGGGGCGCGTTCCTACGAGCAGTACTTC. This chain connects TRBV7-2 to TRBJ2-7, with a weak D call TRBD1 (6 bases). Germline lookup yields CDR1 SGHTA and CDR2 FQGNSA. The CDR3 has 16 residues. With 0 bases removed from V and 1 base from J, the gap between germline ends came to 13 bases.

The CDR3 DNA follows: TGTGCCAGCAGTGCTCATCAGGGGAGGAACACTGAAGCTTTCTTT. It translates to CASSAHQGRNTEAFF. This chain links TRBV25-1 with TRBJ1-1; D perhaps matches TRBD1 (6 bases). Germline loops: CDR1 MGHDK, CDR2 SYGVNS. V shed 4 bases and J shed 1 base, with 13 bases lying between them. The CDR3 has 15 amino acids. Full variable domain (rest looked up from reference TRBV25-1 and TRBJ1-1): EADIYQTPRYLVIGTGKKITLECSQTMGHDKMYWYQQDPGMELHLIHYSYGVNSTEKGDLSSESTVSRIRTEHFPLTLESARPSHTSQYLCASSAHQGRNTEAFFGQGTRLTVV.